These 27 T cell receptor beta chains share one sample of origin, sequenced in a study of shared clonotypes between healthy human individuals. CD45RO negativity and positive selection for CCR7 defined naive CD8 cells, a population that excluded terminally differentiated effector memory CD45RA+ cells. Sequencing was performed with immunoSEQ multiplex PCR; in TCRdb, only in-frame clones are kept and a portion is missing. The repertoire consists of about 580,000 clones, with roughly 98% occurring once and the leading ten covering roughly 0.29%. The sequenced sample was naive CD8+ T cells sorted from blood. Receptors originate from a man aged 30 to 39 in good health.

The chain links TRBV5-6 to TRBJ2-6; D is uncertain. Germline CDR1 SGHDT, CDR2 YYEEEE. V was trimmed by 0 bases and J by 0 bases, leaving 10 bases between them. The CDR3 is made up of 17 amino acids. CDR3 DNA: TGTGCCAGCAGCTTGGTGGGTCTGATCTCTGGGGCCAACGTCCTGACTTTC. Amino acids: CASSLVGLISGANVLTF.

Only one count was recorded for this clone. V is TRBV4-3 and J is TRBJ2-7; no definite D call. V lost 2 bases, J lost 0 bases, and 14 bases lay in between. CDR1 and CDR2 from the germline V gene are LGHNA and YSLEER. The length of the CDR3 is 16 residues. The CDR3, as DNA: TGCGCCAGCAGCCAAACCCAGGCAGGCTTCTCCTACGAGCAGTACTTC. The encoded protein is CASSQTQAGFSYEQYF.

J is TRBJ1-4 and V is TRBV28; D not resolved. CDR1 MDHEN and CDR2 SYDVKM come from the germline V gene. V lost 6 bases, J lost 8 bases, and 10 bases lay in between. The CDR3 is made up of 12 amino acids. The CDR3 is CASSWEGEKLFF. In DNA, the CDR3 is TGTGCCAGCAGCTGGGAGGGAGAAAAACTGTTTTTT.

This chain uses TRBV5-3 with TRBJ1-3; D remains ambiguous. TRBV5-3 is classed as an ORF, of uncertain function. The germline V and J ends were trimmed by 6 bases and 1 base, with 8 bases remaining between them. The CDR3 spans 13 residues. As DNA, the CDR3 is TGTGCCAGAACCCAGCAGTCTGGAAACACCATATATTTT. Translation: CARTQQSGNTIYF.

The chain employs TRBV30 and TRBJ1-1; D gene unclear. With 4 bases removed from V and 0 bases from J, the gap between germline ends came to 15 bases. This CDR3 contains 15 residues. Germline CDR1 GTSNPN, CDR2 SVGIG (reference sequence). DNA of the CDR3: TGTGCCTGGACCCAAGGCCTAGGGATGAACACTGAAGCTTTCTTT. Its protein is CAWTQGLGMNTEAFF.

V is TRBV29-1 and J is TRBJ2-1, with 7 nucleotides matching TRBD2. With 6 bases clipped from V and 6 bases from J, the junction kept 8 bases outside the gene matches. The CDR3 runs 13 residues. CDR1 is SQVTM and CDR2 is ANQGSEA in the germline V gene. In DNA, the CDR3 is TGCAGCGTGGTGGGGGGGTTCGGCAATGAGCAGTTCTTC. Encoded protein: CSVVGGFGNEQFF.

J is TRBJ2-2 and V is TRBV7-2; unclear D gene. V shed 1 base and J shed 4 bases, with 4 bases lying between them. This CDR3 has 13 amino acids. Germline V CDR1 and CDR2: SGHTA, FQGNSA. The CDR3 here is CASSLDFTGELFF. DNA of the CDR3: TGTGCCAGCAGCTTAGATTTCACCGGGGAGCTGTTTTTT. The full variable domain, its missing parts supplied by reference TRBV7-2 and TRBJ2-2, is GAGVSQSPSNKVTEKGKDVELRCDPISGHTALYWYRQSLGQGLEFLIYFQGNSAPDKSGLPSDRFSAERTGGSVSTLTIQRTQQEDSAVYLCASSLDFTGELFFGEGSRLTVL.

This clone showed up just once. The chain carries TRBV28 and TRBJ2-7; D is perhaps TRBD1 (6 bases). Germline V gene lookup returns CDR1 MDHEN and CDR2 SYDVKM. CDR3 length: 14 amino acids. The V end was cut by 3 bases, the J end by 7 bases, with 16 bases between. The DNA for the CDR3 is TGTGCCAGCAGTTTCAGTCAGGGGCTATGGGAGCAGTACTTC. Its protein is CASSFSQGLWEQYF.

CDR3 sequence (DNA): TGTGCCAGCAGTTTACGACGGCGGGAACCCAACAATGAGCAGTTCTTC. Translating it yields CASSLRRREPNNEQFF. This sequence joins TRBV28 and TRBJ2-1; D might be TRBD2 (6 bases). Germline V lookup: CDR1 MDHEN, CDR2 SYDVKM. The CDR3 consists of 16 residues. V lost 2 bases to trimming and J lost 5 bases, with 16 bases between them.

This clone has just one count. This chain joins TRBV6-1 and TRBJ2-1; no clear D. Trimming stripped 3 bases from V and 0 bases from J, with 9 bases between. The germline V gene has CDR1 MNHNS and CDR2 SASEGT. The CDR3 has 15 amino acids. The CDR3 DNA is TGTGCCAGCAGTGAGGCGGCCCCCTCCTACAATGAGCAGTTCTTC. It codes for CASSEAAPSYNEQFF.

The V gene is TRBV4-1, the J gene TRBJ2-7; TRBD1 matches at 9 bases. The CDR3 spans 16 residues. The trim removed 3 bases at V and 3 bases at J, leaving 9 bases unmatched. Per germline, CDR1 MGHRA and CDR2 YSYEKL. The CDR3 sequence: CASSHITTGGGYEQYF. CDR3 in DNA: TGCGCCAGCAGCCACATTACGACAGGGGGAGGCTACGAGCAGTACTTC.

The rearrangement uses TRBV5-4 and TRBJ2-7, with 7 bases that match TRBD2. Losses at the gene ends were 1 base for V and 2 bases for J; bases not matched to a gene: 6. The CDR3 runs 15 residues. Per the germline V gene, CDR1 is SGHNT and CDR2 is YYREEE (reference sequence). This CDR3 is CASSLYASGTYEQYF. The CDR3 nucleotides read TGTGCCAGCAGCTTGTATGCTAGCGGAACCTACGAGCAGTACTTC.

This clone was seen only once. The gene calls are TRBV7-9 and TRBJ2-2; perhaps TRBD2 as D (7 bases). Trimming cost V 5 bases and J 3 bases, with 16 bases left between them. The CDR3 spans 16 residues. Germline V gene data show CDR1 as SEHNR and CDR2 as FQNEAQ (reference sequence). CDR3 sequence (DNA): TGTGCCAGCAGCCCTGGGGAGGGGGAAGACACCGGGGAGCTGTTTTTT. Translation gives CASSPGEGEDTGELFF.

The chain combines TRBV14 with TRBJ2-7, with D unresolved. Trimming pared 3 bases from V and 0 bases from J, leaving 9 bases between. Germline V CDR1 and CDR2: SGHDN, FVKESK. This CDR3 is built from 14 residues. The CDR3 sequence is CASSHGRSSYEQYF. CDR3 coding DNA: TGTGCCAGCAGCCACGGTAGGAGCTCCTACGAGCAGTACTTC.

The gene calls are TRBV28 and TRBJ2-3; 10 bases are a match to TRBD2. This CDR3 region has 16 residues. Germline values: CDR1 MDHEN, CDR2 SYDVKM. V was clipped by 5 bases and J by 4 bases; unmatched bases: 9. The CDR3, as DNA: TGTGCCAGCAGTATGATAGCGGGAGGAAACCCAGATACGCAGTATTTT. Translating it yields CASSMIAGGNPDTQYF.

The rearrangement links TRBV7-8 to TRBJ2-1; no definite D call. CDR1 is SGHVS, CDR2 FQNEAQ, per germline. The V and J ends lost 5 bases and 3 bases respectively, with 11 bases between them. This CDR3 region has 14 residues. The CDR3 DNA reads TGTGCCAGCAGCCCGATTGGCCTCTACAATGAGCAGTTCTTC. Translated, it gives CASSPIGLYNEQFF.

The V gene is TRBV10-3, the J gene TRBJ2-2, with TRBD2 matching 10 bases. V dropped 8 bases and J dropped 4; count of bases not matched to a gene: 16. The length of the CDR3 is 18 residues. Germline values: CDR1 ENHRY, CDR2 SYGVKD. CDR3 in amino acids: CAIGKLAGDVSGTGELFF. The CDR3 nucleotides read TGTGCCATCGGTAAGCTAGCGGGGGACGTGAGTGGCACCGGGGAGCTGTTTTTT.

This chain uses TRBV27 with TRBJ1-1, with TRBD1 identical over 10 bases. This CDR3 region has 16 residues. Per the germline V gene, CDR1 is MNHEY and CDR2 is SMNVEV (reference sequence). After removal of 1 base from V and 5 bases from J, the junction contained 7 bases not matched to a gene. For the CDR3, the DNA is TGTGCCAGCAGTTTATGGACAGGGGGTGTTCGGACTGAAGCTTTCTTT. Its protein is CASSLWTGGVRTEAFF.

V gene TRBV6-1 combines with J gene TRBJ2-3, with D uncertain. V lost 7 bases and J lost 2, with 7 bases in between. CDR1 is MNHNS and CDR2 is SASEGT in the germline V gene. The CDR3 sequence is 12 residues long. In DNA, the CDR3 is TGTGCCAGCAAGTGGGCCACAGATACGCAGTATTTT. Translated, it gives CASKWATDTQYF.

The V call is TRBV6-1, the J call TRBJ1-5; the D gene is possibly TRBD1 (6 bases). The CDR3 consists of 17 residues. The germline V gene has CDR1 MNHNS and CDR2 SASEGT. V lost 2 bases and J 4 bases, leaving 18 bases between the germline ends. CDR3: CASSEWGARWTNQPQHF. CDR3 coding DNA: TGTGCCAGCAGTGAATGGGGGGCGCGGTGGACAAATCAGCCCCAGCATTTT.

As DNA, the CDR3 is TGCAGCGTTGAGGAGGGACGGAGCTCCTACAATGAGCAGTTCTTC. Its translation: CSVEEGRSSYNEQFF. The chain uses TRBV29-1 and TRBJ2-1; a weak D match, TRBD2 (6 bases). V was clipped by 3 bases and J by 0 bases, with 12 bases between them. This CDR3 is 15 amino acids long. The germline CDR1 and CDR2 sequences are SQVTM and ANQGSEA.

This chain joins TRBV27 and TRBJ2-7; D gene uncertain. V lost 6 bases and J lost 2, with 11 bases in between. Germline V gene lookup returns CDR1 MNHEY and CDR2 SMNVEV (reference sequence). The CDR3 runs to 13 residues. The CDR3: CASSNVGAYEQYF. CDR3 DNA: TGTGCCAGCAGCAACGTTGGAGCCTACGAGCAGTACTTC.

The chain recombines TRBV10-3 with TRBJ2-3, with D tentatively TRBD2 (5 bases). Trimming removed 4 bases from V and 1 base from J, with 18 bases in between. CDR3 length: 17 residues. Germline V lookup: CDR1 ENHRY, CDR2 SYGVKD. Here the CDR3 reads CAISVEYMTTRTDTQYF. CDR3 coding DNA: TGTGCCATCAGTGTAGAGTATATGACTACCCGCACAGATACGCAGTATTTT.

The chain recombines TRBV6-5 with TRBJ2-7; TRBD1 matches 8 bases. Germline trimming cut 5 bases from V and 2 bases from J; bases unmatched to any gene: 8. In germline, CDR1 is MNHEY, CDR2 SVGAGI. CDR3 length equals 15 residues. The CDR3 DNA sequence: TGTGCCAGCAGTCAATTCGGACAGGGAACCTACGAGCAGTACTTC. This sequence encodes CASSQFGQGTYEQYF.

This rearrangement joins TRBV9 to TRBJ2-1, with D tentatively TRBD2 (5 bases). Trimming took off 0 bases at V and 9 bases at J, with 10 bases between the two ends. The CDR3 runs 13 residues. Looked up from germline, CDR1 is SGDLS and CDR2 is YYNGEE. The CDR3: CASSVAGGREQFF. The CDR3, as DNA: TGTGCCAGCAGCGTAGCTGGAGGCCGTGAGCAGTTCTTC.

The chain recombines TRBV27 with TRBJ2-1, with D possibly TRBD2 on 6 matching bases. This CDR3 spans 15 amino acids. Trimming removed 6 bases from V and 0 bases from J, with 12 bases in between. Germline-derived CDR1 and CDR2 are MNHEY and SMNVEV (reference sequence). CDR3 in DNA: TGTGCCAGCAGCCGCGGGGACCCCTCCTACAATGAGCAGTTCTTC. Protein: CASSRGDPSYNEQFF.

This sequence joins TRBV4-1 and TRBJ1-4; no clear D gene. This CDR3 contains 14 residues. Trimming shortened V by 3 bases and J by 4 bases, and 9 bases separated the two germline ends. From germline, CDR1 is MGHRA and CDR2 YSYEKL. CDR3 DNA: TGCGCCAGCAGCCACCGTCTGAGTAATGAAAAACTGTTTTTT. This translates into CASSHRLSNEKLFF.